The rows below give T cell receptor beta chains drawn from one sample of a study of T cells in Graves' hyperthyroidism and ophthalmopathy. One entry per CDR3 protein, called by TCRdb with MiXCR from the multiplex PCR reads. The sample records about 570,000 distinct CDR3 sequences, 46% being singletons. The sample taken for sequencing was peripheral blood or thyroid tissue (not recorded which). The receptor set was obtained from an adult woman with Graves' disease, either hyperthyroidism or ophthalmopathy (not recorded which). Both conserved end residues are part of each CDR3. The D gene is left open where the match is weak. Size values are once, few and many counts, or a class for expanded clones, and some rows have none.

d_gene	v_gene	j_gene	abundance	CDR3nt	CDR3aa
NA	TRBV24-1	TRBJ2-5	many	TGTGCCACCAGTGATTACCAAGAGACCCAGTACTTC	CATSDYQETQYF
NA	TRBV20-1	TRBJ1-5	NA	TGCAGTGCTAGAGTGGAAGGGGTGCGCCAGCATTTT	CSARVEGVRQHF
TRBD1	TRBV24-1	TRBJ1-5	NA	TGTGCCACCAGTGACAAACCGGGACAGGGATATCCCCAGCCCCAGCATTTT	CATSDKPGQGYPQPQHF
NA	TRBV19	TRBJ2-3	once	TGTGCCAGTATCGCCCGTTCCGCAGATACGCAGTATTTT	CASIARSADTQYF
NA	TRBV3-1	TRBJ1-2	once	TGTGCCAGCAGCCAAGAGGCCACGGATGGCTACACCTTC	CASSQEATDGYTF
NA	TRBV5-1	TRBJ2-7	many	TGCGCCAGCAGCTTGGGGACGGTTTCCTACGAGCAGTACTTC	CASSLGTVSYEQYF
TRBD1	TRBV7-8	TRBJ2-2	NA	TGTGCCAGCAGTTCCGGACAGGCAAACACCGGGGAGCTGTTTTTT	CASSSGQANTGELFF
NA	TRBV5-1	TRBJ1-1	many	TGCGCCAGCAGCTTTCGACAGAGGAACACTGAAGCTTTCTTT	CASSFRQRNTEAFF
NA	TRBV9	TRBJ1-4	many	TGTGCCAGCAGTGAGGGGACATTTGCAACTAATGAAAAACTGTTTTTT	CASSEGTFATNEKLFF
TRBD1	TRBV2	TRBJ1-1	once	TGTGCTATATGGGACAGGGGCCCTGAAGCTTTCTTT	CAIWDRGPEAFF
NA	TRBV29-1	TRBJ2-5	NA	TGCAGCGCAACAGTGGAGACCCAGTACTTC	CSATVETQYF
NA	TRBV12-3/TRBV12-4	TRBJ1-2	few	TGTGCCAGCAGCGGGACACGCCGCCGGGGTGGCTACACCTTC	CASSGTRRRGGYTF
NA	TRBV6-5	TRBJ1-5	many	TGTGCCAGCAGCGACCCAGGGACCAATCAGCCCCAGCATTTT	CASSDPGTNQPQHF
TRBD1	TRBV27	TRBJ1-3	few	TGTGCCAGCAGAACCTACAGGGGCTCCTCTGGAAACACCATATATTTT	CASRTYRGSSGNTIYF
NA	TRBV10-3	TRBJ1-2	NA	TGTGCCATCAGTGCTAGGAACAGGGACTATGGCTACACCTTC	CAISARNRDYGYTF
TRBD1	TRBV9	TRBJ1-2	NA	TGTGCCAGCAGCCCACCTCGACGGACAGGGACAGAATATGGCTACACCTTC	CASSPPRRTGTEYGYTF
NA	TRBV11-2	TRBJ2-7	many	TGTGCCAGCAGCTTATGGAGGGACTTCCACTACGAGCAGTACTTC	CASSLWRDFHYEQYF
NA	TRBV7-9	TRBJ2-6	NA	TGTGCCAGCAGCCCCAAGGGGTTGGCTGGGGCCAACGTCCTGACTTTC	CASSPKGLAGANVLTF
NA	TRBV5-1	TRBJ2-3	many	TGTGCCAGCAGCTTAGCGACAGATACGCAGTATTTT	CASSLATDTQYF
NA	TRBV19	TRBJ2-6	few	TGTGCCAGCCTCCGCCGGACTTTC	CASLRRTF
NA	TRBV7-8	TRBJ1-1	NA	TGTGCCAGCAGCCTGACAACGGGACGTATGAACACTGAAGCTTTCTTT	CASSLTTGRMNTEAFF
NA	TRBV9	TRBJ1-2	NA	TGTGCCAGCAGCCCCACAAATAACTATGGCTACACCTTC	CASSPTNNYGYTF
NA	TRBV10-3	TRBJ1-2	many	TGTGCCATCAGTGAGTCCCAAGGGGCGGGGATCGTGTTTGGCTACACCTTC	CAISESQGAGIVFGYTF
NA	TRBV20-1	TRBJ1-2	NA	TGCAGTGCTAGAGTCGGGGCCTATGGCTACACCTTC	CSARVGAYGYTF
NA	TRBV27	TRBJ1-2	many	TGTGCCAGCAGCAAAACCCGTGGGGGAGGCTACACCTTC	CASSKTRGGGYTF
NA	TRBV2	TRBJ1-2	many	TGTGCCAGCAGGGCCGGGGCCGCCGGATCTGGGGGGTTT	CASRAGAAGSGGF
TRBD1	TRBV12-3/TRBV12-4	TRBJ1-5	NA	TGTGCCAGCAGCGGTAGACAGGGGGCTCAGCCCCAGCATTTT	CASSGRQGAQPQHF
NA	TRBV29-1	TRBJ1-3	few	TGCAGCGCCGAAGGACAGCCAGGAAACACCATATATTTT	CSAEGQPGNTIYF
NA	TRBV5-1	TRBJ2-3	NA	TGCGCCAGCAGAACGGGGGAGTCAGATACGCAGTATTTT	CASRTGESDTQYF
NA	TRBV20-1	TRBJ1-1	few	TGCAGTGCTAACCCACCCGGGGCTCCAGAAGCTTTCTTT	CSANPPGAPEAFF
TRBD2	TRBV20-1	TRBJ2-7	NA	TGCAGTGGGAACGGGGGGGACCGCTCCTACGAGCAGTACTTC	CSGNGGDRSYEQYF
TRBD2	TRBV2	TRBJ2-3	NA	TGTGCCAGCTTCTTGGGACTAGCGGCGACCCCGGGTACGCAGTATTTT	CASFLGLAATPGTQYF
TRBD1	TRBV20-1	TRBJ2-6	NA	TGCAGTGCGAGGACAGGGGGCATCTACTCTGGGGCCAACGTCCTGACTTTC	CSARTGGIYSGANVLTF
NA	TRBV3-1	TRBJ1-2	few	TGTGCCAGCAGCCAAGAATTTAGAGAAAAAAAAGTTTTC	CASSQEFREKKVF
NA	TRBV2	TRBJ1-1	many	TGTGCCAGCAGTGTCGAGGGAGGTGAAGCTTTCTTT	CASSVEGGEAFF
NA	TRBV4-1	TRBJ2-3	NA	TGCGCCAGCAGCCCGGTCAGGGCAGACACAGATACGCAGTATTTT	CASSPVRADTDTQYF
NA	TRBV7-6	TRBJ2-1	NA	TGTGCCAGCAGCCCAATCGACAGGATAGGCGATGAGCAGTTCTTC	CASSPIDRIGDEQFF
NA	TRBV6-5	TRBJ1-5	many	TGTGCCAGCAGTTACGTAGGAAACAATCAGCCCCAGCATTTT	CASSYVGNNQPQHF
NA	TRBV20-1	TRBJ2-5	NA	TGCAGTGCTAGCTCAGCCGGAGGTGGTTACGAGACCCAGTACTTC	CSASSAGGGYETQYF
NA	TRBV7-3	TRBJ1-5	many	TGTGCCAGCAGCTTAGGGTATTTTCGACGTAACAATCAGCCCCAGCATTTT	CASSLGYFRRNNQPQHF
NA	TRBV2	TRBJ2-1	NA	TGTGCCAGCACCTTCCAGGGCAATGAGCAGTTCTTC	CASTFQGNEQFF
NA	TRBV9	TRBJ2-2	few	TGTGCCAGCAGCCAGCTACGTACCACCGGGACACCGAACACCGGGGAGCTGTTTTTT	CASSQLRTTGTPNTGELFF
TRBD1	TRBV15	TRBJ2-2	NA	TGTGCCACCAGCAGCTGGGACAGGGCCGGGGAGCTGTTTTTT	CATSSWDRAGELFF
NA	TRBV25-1	TRBJ1-6	NA	TGTGCCAGCAGTGATAACGGTGGGGGTAATTCACCCCTCCACTTT	CASSDNGGGNSPLHF
TRBD1	TRBV5-1	TRBJ1-2	once	TGCGCCAGCAGCCCACAGGGGGCGCGAGACTATGGCTACACCTTC	CASSPQGARDYGYTF
NA	TRBV15	TRBJ2-1	NA	TGTGCCACCAGCAGAGATTTAGCCAATGAGCAGTTCTTC	CATSRDLANEQFF
TRBD1	TRBV20-1	TRBJ2-2	many	TGCAGTGCCCTAGGACAGGGAGGAGAAACCGGGGAGCTGTTTTTT	CSALGQGGETGELFF
TRBD1	TRBV5-5	TRBJ1-4	many	TGTGCCAGCAGCCAAGGACAGGCCAATGAAAAACTGTTTTTT	CASSQGQANEKLFF
TRBD2	TRBV20-1	TRBJ2-7	NA	TGCAGTGCTAGGAATCTAGCGGTGAGCTCCTACGAGCAGTACTTC	CSARNLAVSSYEQYF
TRBD2	TRBV7-9	TRBJ2-5	NA	TGTGCCAGCAGCTTCGAGCTGGGGACTACACGCCCGGGGACCCAGTACTTC	CASSFELGTTRPGTQYF
TRBD1	TRBV7-2	TRBJ1-6	NA	TGTGCCAGCAGCGACCGGGACAGAATAAATTCACCCCTCCACTTT	CASSDRDRINSPLHF
TRBD2	TRBV20-1	TRBJ2-5	many	TGCAGTGCTCTAGCGGGAGGTGAGACCCAGTACTTC	CSALAGGETQYF
NA	TRBV12-3/TRBV12-4	TRBJ1-6	NA	TGTGCCAGCAGAACGACAGGCTACAGCAATCAGCCCCTCCACTTT	CASRTTGYSNQPLHF
NA	TRBV5-4	TRBJ2-5	NA	TGTGCCAGCAGCTTGGATCAGGGGCGCACAGAGACCCAGTACTTC	CASSLDQGRTETQYF
NA	TRBV7-3	TRBJ2-2	many	TGTGCCAGCAGCTTACTAGCGTCGAGGGGCGGGGAGCTGTTTTTT	CASSLLASRGGELFF
NA	TRBV20-1	TRBJ2-7	many	TGCAGTGCTCCCCAGCGAGACTTCTCCTACGAGCAGTACTTC	CSAPQRDFSYEQYF
TRBD1	TRBV5-1	TRBJ1-2	many	TGCGCCAGCAGCTTGGGGAATACAGGGGACGGCGGCTACACCTTC	CASSLGNTGDGGYTF
TRBD2	TRBV5-1	TRBJ2-1	NA	TGTGCCAGCAGCGTGCAGCGGGAGCGCGAGCAGTTCTTC	CASSVQREREQFF
TRBD1	TRBV20-1	TRBJ2-7	once	TGCAGTGCTAGAGCCCAGACAGGGTCCTACGAGCAGTACTTC	CSARAQTGSYEQYF